Listed below are T cell receptor beta chains from one sample, sequenced in a study of blood T cell repertoires in COVID-19. TCRdb's copy holds only in-frame clones and misses some; the assay was immunoSEQ multiplex PCR. The repertoire holds about 250,000 clones, with roughly 85% as singletons. The material sequenced was PBMCs or T cells enriched from blood (not recorded which). The receptors here all came from a woman aged 45 to 65 with acute COVID-19. The CDR3 runs from the conserved cysteine through the conserved F or W. Each record gives: clone size, J gene, D gene, V gene, CDR3 DNA, CDR3 protein. D genes are given only for firm matches. The size of a clone is reported for some rows only, either as once, few or many, or as a class for expanded clones.

>-|TRBJ1-1|-|TRBV2
TGTGCCAGCAGTGTAAAAATGAACACTGAAGCTTTCTTT
CASSVKMNTEAFF
>-|TRBJ1-5|TRBD1|TRBV7-9
TGTGCCAGCAGCTTAGAGGTAGGGGGCTATAGCAATCAGCCCCAGCATTTT
CASSLEVGGYSNQPQHF
>-|TRBJ1-1|-|TRBV3-1/TRBV3-2
TGTGCCAGCAGCCGAGAGGACACGATGAACACTGAAGCTTTCTTT
CASSREDTMNTEAFF
>-|TRBJ1-1|TRBD1|TRBV29-1
TGCAGCGTTGCAGGGGGATGGGAGAACACTGAAGCTTTCTTT
CSVAGGWENTEAFF
>-|TRBJ1-2|TRBD1|TRBV2
TGTGCCAGCAGTCCCCCGACAGGGCTCTCCTCGTATGGCTACACCTTC
CASSPPTGLSSYGYTF
>-|TRBJ2-7|-|TRBV9
TGTGCCAGCAGCCTTAGTGGGACACGGGAGCAGTACTTC
CASSLSGTREQYF
>-|TRBJ2-5|TRBD1|TRBV29-1
TGCAGCGTTGCTTTTTTGGCAGGGGGCGACGAGACCCAGTACTTC
CSVAFLAGGDETQYF
>-|TRBJ2-3|-|TRBV19
TGTGCCAGTAGTCCCACCGCGGGCGCTAGCACAGATACGCAGTATTTT
CASSPTAGASTDTQYF
>-|TRBJ1-2|-|TRBV7-2
TGTGCCAGCAGCTTACAGCCCGGGGGGCGATCAGATGGCTACACCTTC
CASSLQPGGRSDGYTF
>few|TRBJ1-1|TRBD1|TRBV7-2
TGTGCCAGCAGCTCCGGTGGGACAGGGGGCCTTCTGAACACTGAAGCTTTCTTT
CASSSGGTGGLLNTEAFF
>-|TRBJ1-1|TRBD1|TRBV30
TGTGCCTGGAGTGTGAGGGACAGGGGGCAAGCTTTCTTT
CAWSVRDRGQAFF
>-|TRBJ2-4|TRBD1|TRBV5-6
TGTGCCAGCAGCGTAGGGGGCGTAAACCAAAACATTCAGTACTTC
CASSVGGVNQNIQYF
>-|TRBJ2-5|TRBD1|TRBV4-3
TGCGCCAGCAGCCAGACAGGGAAAGAGACCCAGTACTTC
CASSQTGKETQYF
>-|TRBJ1-1|-|TRBV7-6
TGTGCCAGCAGCTTATATCCAGGGGAGAACACTGAAGCTTTCTTT
CASSLYPGENTEAFF
>-|TRBJ2-3|-|TRBV7-2
TGTGCCAGCAGCTTAGCGGCCGCAGATACGCAGTATTTT
CASSLAAADTQYF
>-|TRBJ2-7|-|TRBV5-6
TGTGCCAGCAGCTTGGTGGCGGGAAGCTCCTACGAGCAGTACTTC
CASSLVAGSSYEQYF
>-|TRBJ2-5|TRBD1|TRBV11-2
TGTGCCAGCAGCGGAAGCCCGACAGGGTACCAAGAGACCCAGTACTTC
CASSGSPTGYQETQYF
>few|TRBJ1-2|TRBD1|TRBV4-3
TGCGCCAGCAGCCATGATTATACAGGGGACTATGGCTACACCTTC
CASSHDYTGDYGYTF
>-|TRBJ1-2|TRBD1|TRBV5-4
TGTGCCAGCAGCTCCCCTTATCCGGACAGGGGTGACTATGGCTACACCTTC
CASSSPYPDRGDYGYTF
>-|TRBJ1-3|TRBD1|TRBV13
TGTGCCAGCAGCTTTCGTCAGGGGGCCATTGGAAACACCATATATTTT
CASSFRQGAIGNTIYF
>few|TRBJ1-1|-|TRBV12-1
TGTGCCAGCATACAGGGGGCTCGGGAAGTGTCCACTGAAGCTTTCTTT
CASIQGAREVSTEAFF
>-|TRBJ1-5|TRBD1|TRBV15
TGTGCCACCAGCAGAGAAAGGGACAGGGGGCAGCCCCAGCATTTT
CATSRERDRGQPQHF
>-|TRBJ1-1|-|TRBV6-5
TGTGCCAGCAGTCGAGGACACGATAACACTGAAGCTTTCTTT
CASSRGHDNTEAFF